This is a list of T cell receptor beta chains from one sample in a study of blood T cell repertoires in COVID-19. Clones were sequenced by immunoSEQ multiplex PCR, and TCRdb holds only the in-frame ones, with some missing. The table has roughly 200,000 clones, about 83% seen once. The specimen was peripheral blood. These receptors were obtained from a man aged 40-55 years with active or convalescent COVID-19. Both conserved end residues are part of each CDR3. The D gene is left open where the match is weak. Some rows have no size entry. The others give once, few or many, or a class for an expanded clone.

.,TRBD1,TRBJ1-2,TRBV6-2/TRBV6-3,CASSPTQGALIGYTF,TGTGCCAGCAGTCCCACACAGGGGGCATTGATTGGCTACACCTTC
.,TRBD1,TRBJ2-3,TRBV7-9,CASSFTGVVTDTQYF,TGTGCCAGCAGCTTCACAGGGGTGGTCACAGATACGCAGTATTTT
.,.,TRBJ1-2,TRBV24-1,CATSEPTLGGKDYGYTF,TGTGCCACCAGTGAACCGACCTTGGGGGGTAAAGACTATGGCTACACCTTC
.,.,TRBJ1-2,TRBV5-4,CASSLIQELSDGYTF,TGTGCCAGCAGCTTGATACAGGAACTTTCGGATGGCTACACCTTC
.,.,TRBJ2-1,TRBV24-1,CATSDLPGSGVEDEQFF,TGTGCCACCAGTGATTTGCCCGGCTCGGGGGTGGAGGATGAGCAGTTCTTC
few,TRBD1,TRBJ1-2,TRBV6-1,CASSELAGGVGGYTF,TGTGCCAGCAGTGAATTGGCAGGGGGCGTTGGTGGCTACACCTTC
.,.,TRBJ1-2,TRBV24-1,CATSDNYNYGYTF,TGTGCCACCAGTGACAACTATAACTATGGCTACACCTTC
.,.,TRBJ1-2,TRBV28,CASGGQSYGYTF,TGTGCCAGTGGCGGACAGTCCTATGGCTACACCTTC
.,TRBD1,TRBJ1-5,TRBV3-1/TRBV3-2,CASSRRDSLNQPQHF,TGTGCCAGCAGCCGCCGGGACAGCCTCAATCAGCCCCAGCATTTT
.,TRBD2,TRBJ2-3,TRBV4-2,CASSQDSLAGGLTDTQYF,TGTGCCAGCAGCCAAGATTCCCTAGCGGGAGGCTTAACAGATACGCAGTATTTT
.,TRBD1,TRBJ2-7,TRBV19,CASSISPGTGSHEQYF,TGTGCCAGTAGTATCAGCCCCGGGACAGGGAGCCACGAGCAGTACTTC
.,.,TRBJ1-1,TRBV7-2,CASSRQGSTEAFF,TGTGCCAGCAGCCGGCAGGGAAGCACTGAAGCTTTCTTT
.,.,TRBJ2-7,TRBV2,CASSEEKGWAYEQYF,TGTGCCAGCAGTGAAGAAAAGGGGTGGGCCTACGAGCAGTACTTC
.,.,TRBJ2-1,TRBV6-4,CASSEGASSPYNEQFF,TGTGCCAGCAGTGAGGGGGCATCTAGCCCCTACAATGAGCAGTTCTTC
.,.,TRBJ1-2,TRBV11-2,CASSLTDAYGYTF,TGTGCCAGCAGCCTGACAGACGCCTATGGCTACACCTTC
few,TRBD1,TRBJ1-2,TRBV6-5,CASSYSRQGNGYTF,TGTGCCAGCAGTTACTCGAGACAGGGGAATGGCTACACCTTC
.,.,TRBJ2-1,TRBV11-3,CASSPRTSPFDWSYNEQFF,TGTGCCAGCAGCCCCCGGACAAGTCCGTTTGATTGGTCCTACAATGAGCAGTTCTTC
.,TRBD2,TRBJ2-3,TRBV9,CASSLRFGTSSEDTQYF,TGTGCCAGCAGCTTGAGATTCGGGACTAGTAGCGAAGATACGCAGTATTTT
.,TRBD1,TRBJ2-7,TRBV7-3,CASSSPGQGVYEQYF,TGTGCCAGCAGTTCACCGGGACAGGGGGTCTACGAGCAGTACTTC
few,.,TRBJ1-2,TRBV6-6,CASSYAAGFGGYTF,TGTGCCAGCAGTTACGCAGCCGGGTTCGGTGGCTACACCTTC
.,.,TRBJ2-1,TRBV2,CASRRGQASEQFF,TGTGCCAGCAGGCGGGGGCAAGCATCGGAGCAGTTCTTC
.,.,TRBJ1-6,TRBV6-6,CASSYSRTDYNSPLHF,TGTGCCAGCAGTTACTCCCGGACAGACTATAATTCACCCCTCCACTTT
many,.,TRBJ1-4,TRBV19,CASSNARGGDEKLFF,TGTGCCAGTAGTAACGCCCGGGGGGGAGATGAAAAACTGTTTTTT
.,TRBD2,TRBJ2-1,TRBV14,CASSRLLAGGDNEQFF,TGTGCCAGCAGTCGTCTTCTAGCGGGAGGGGACAATGAGCAGTTCTTC
.,.,TRBJ1-3,TRBV7-8,CASSSDISGNTIYF,TGTGCCAGCAGCTCCGACATCTCTGGAAACACCATATATTTT
.,TRBD1,TRBJ2-2,TRBV19,CASSRLKGQGNTGELFF,TGTGCCAGTAGCAGACTCAAGGGACAGGGAAACACCGGGGAGCTGTTTTTT
.,TRBD1,TRBJ1-2,TRBV5-1,CASSFRGTDNGYTF,TGCGCCAGCAGCTTTCGGGGGACAGATAATGGCTACACCTTC
.,TRBD1,TRBJ2-7,TRBV18,CASSPTGSHEQYF,TGTGCCAGCTCACCGACAGGGAGCCACGAGCAGTACTTC
.,TRBD2,TRBJ2-1,TRBV30,CAGGLGGNEQFF,TGTGCCGGGGGACTAGGGGGCAATGAGCAGTTCTTC
once,.,TRBJ2-5,TRBV7-8,CASSLARRQMGETQYF,TGTGCCAGCAGCTTAGCCCGTAGACAGATGGGCGAGACCCAGTACTTC
.,.,TRBJ1-1,TRBV5-1,CASSPGRGGNEAFF,TGCGCCAGCAGCCCGGGAAGGGGAGGAAATGAAGCTTTCTTT
.,TRBD1,TRBJ1-2,TRBV10-3,CAISDLTGRDGYTF,TGTGCCATCAGTGATCTGACAGGGAGAGATGGCTACACCTTC
.,.,TRBJ2-4,TRBV2,CASSSQAKNIQYF,TGTGCCAGCAGTTCACAGGCCAAAAACATTCAGTACTTC
.,.,TRBJ1-1,TRBV2,CASNWALSEKMRTEAFF,TGTGCCAGCAATTGGGCTTTATCGGAAAAAATGCGCACTGAAGCTTTCTTT
.,TRBD2,TRBJ2-7,TRBV28,CASSPTTGGIKNEQYF,TGTGCCAGCAGTCCAACCACCGGGGGGATTAAGAACGAGCAGTACTTC
.,TRBD1,TRBJ1-5,TRBV2,CASREDRVSQPQHF,TGTGCCAGCAGGGAGGACAGGGTCTCTCAGCCCCAGCATTTT
.,.,TRBJ1-3,TRBV4-2,CASSQDRTPGNTIYF,TGTGCCAGCAGCCAAGATAGAACCCCTGGAAACACCATATATTTT
.,.,TRBJ1-2,TRBV25-1,CASSEYEGVDGYTF,TGTGCCAGCAGTGAATATGAAGGGGTGGATGGCTACACCTTC
.,TRBD2,TRBJ2-7,TRBV30,CAWRIGGSGSYEQYF,TGTGCCTGGAGAATAGGGGGTAGCGGGAGCTACGAGCAGTACTTC
.,TRBD1,TRBJ1-2,TRBV27,CASSLSQTGNYGYTF,TGTGCCAGCAGTTTATCCCAGACAGGGAACTATGGCTACACCTTC
few,.,TRBJ2-1,TRBV20-1,CSASSGGNSYNEQFF,TGCAGTGCTAGTTCCGGGGGTAACTCCTACAATGAGCAGTTCTTC
.,.,TRBJ2-5,TRBV20-1,CSARFLETQYF,TGCAGTGCTCGGTTCTTGGAGACCCAGTACTTC
.,.,TRBJ1-5,TRBV6-6,CASRLGGQPQHF,TGTGCCAGCAGACTAGGTGGTCAGCCCCAGCATTTT
.,TRBD1,TRBJ1-2,TRBV3-1/TRBV3-2,CASSQGPQPGQGVYGYTF,TGTGCCAGCAGCCAAGGCCCCCAACCGGGACAGGGGGTGTATGGCTACACCTTC
.,.,TRBJ2-7,TRBV30,CAWMRDSYEQYF,TGTGCCTGGATGCGGGACTCCTACGAGCAGTACTTC
.,TRBD1,TRBJ1-2,TRBV11-2,CASIPGQGRSRDGYTF,TGTGCCAGCATCCCGGGACAGGGGCGGTCTCGGGATGGCTACACCTTC
few,.,TRBJ2-1,TRBV10-3,CAISGPAVRSIPGLDEQFF,TGTGCCATCAGTGGCCCCGCGGTACGATCCATTCCGGGGTTGGATGAGCAGTTCTTC
few,.,TRBJ1-1,TRBV6-2/TRBV6-3,CASSYYAGIPEAFF,TGTGCCAGCAGTTATTATGCAGGGATCCCTGAAGCTTTCTTT